A single sample gave rise to the 22 T cell receptor beta chains below, sequenced in a study of chemoradiotherapy in HPV16-positive cancers. The assay was immunoSEQ multiplex PCR, and TCRdb's table has in-frame clones only and misses some. The data contain around 4,800 clones, 86% of them singletons. The sample in question was tumor tissue, obtained from a patient who underwent chemoradiotherapy. Receptors originate from a human donor with HPV-associated anogenital cancer.

This clone was counted a single time. This chain joins TRBV5-1 and TRBJ2-3; no definite D call. Trimming cost V 7 bases and J 2 bases, with 11 bases left between them. Germline CDR1 is SGHRS and CDR2 is YFSETQ. The CDR3 consists of 13 residues. The CDR3 loop reads CASRATPTDTQYF. Here the CDR3 DNA reads TGCGCCAGCCGCGCTACACCCACAGATACGCAGTATTTT.

The V gene is TRBV9, the J gene TRBJ2-2; 10 positions agree with TRBD1. The CDR3 contains 18 residues. The germline V gene has CDR1 SGDLS and CDR2 YYNGEE. Trimming removed 0 bases from V and 2 bases from J; junction bases left unmatched: 7. The CDR3 region is CASSVEVRTGGNTGELFF. The CDR3 DNA follows: TGTGCCAGCAGCGTAGAAGTCCGGACAGGGGGAAACACCGGGGAGCTGTTTTTT.

This clone appeared a few times. This rearrangement joins TRBV6-5 to TRBJ1-5; TRBD1 aligns across 8 bases. Unmatched junction bases numbered 6, after V lost 7 bases and J lost 4 bases. The CDR3 sequence is 14 residues long. Germline V gene data show CDR1 as MNHEY and CDR2 as SVGAGI. CDR3 sequence reads: CASKGQGRNQPQHF. CDR3 coding DNA: TGTGCCAGCAAAGGACAGGGACGGAATCAGCCCCAGCATTTT.

This rearrangement joins TRBV5-1 to TRBJ1-5; D is ambiguous. The CDR3 runs to 14 residues. V was shortened by 2 bases and J by 2 bases, with 8 bases between the two germline ends. Per germline, CDR1 SGHRS and CDR2 YFSETQ. This chain's CDR3 is CASSLNGGNQPQHF. CDR3 nucleotides: TGCGCCAGCAGCTTAAACGGCGGCAATCAGCCCCAGCATTTT. Variable domain in full (rest from reference TRBV5-1 and TRBJ1-5): KAGVTQTPRYLIKTRGQQVTLSCSPISGHRSVSWYQQTPGQGLQFLFEYFSETQRNKGNFPGRFSGRQFSNSRSEMNVSTLELGDSALYLCASSLNGGNQPQHFGDGTRLSIL.

This rearrangement joins TRBV7-2 to TRBJ1-5, with D tentatively TRBD1 (6 bases). Germline CDR1 and CDR2: SGHTA and FQGNSA. The CDR3 is 17 amino acids. Trimming removed 2 bases from V and 1 base from J, with 15 bases in between. The CDR3 region has the DNA TGTGCCAGCAGCTTATCAGGGGAGGGGAGGAGCAATCAGCCCCAGCATTTT. Translating gives CASSLSGEGRSNQPQHF.

V gene TRBV9 combines with J gene TRBJ2-7, with 11 bases aligning to TRBD1. CDR1 is SGDLS and CDR2 is YYNGEE in the germline V gene. V trimming: 4 bases; J trimming: 4 bases; junction bases outside the gene matches: 10. The CDR3 length is 16 residues. CDR3 amino acids: CASSPSPDRGLYEQYF. The CDR3 nucleotides read TGTGCCAGCAGCCCTTCCCCGGACAGGGGGCTGTACGAGCAGTACTTC. Drawing the rest from reference TRBV9 and TRBJ2-7, the complete variable domain is DSGVTQTPKHLITATGQRVTLRCSPRSGDLSVYWYQQSLDQGLQFLIQYYNGEERAKGNILERFSAQQFPDLHSELNLSSLELGDSALYFCASSPSPDRGLYEQYFGPGTRLTVT.

This chain connects TRBV7-2 to TRBJ1-5, with D unresolved. This CDR3 is built from 13 residues. V lost 1 base and J 7 bases, leaving 8 bases between the germline ends. CDR1 and CDR2 (germline): SGHTA, FQGNSA. The CDR3 nucleotides are TGTGCCAGCAGCTTAGACATGTTCCAGCCCCAGCATTTT. It is translated as CASSLDMFQPQHF.

The rearrangement uses TRBV30 and TRBJ1-2, with TRBD1 identical over 8 bases. V was clipped by 3 bases and J by 8 bases; unmatched bases: 8. Germline CDR1 is GTSNPN and CDR2 is SVGIG (reference sequence). The CDR3 is 13 residues long. CDR3 sequence (DNA): TGTGCCTGGAGGGTCCAGGGGGCTGAGGGCTACACCTTC. Translated: CAWRVQGAEGYTF.

A few counts support this clone. This chain connects TRBV5-4 to TRBJ1-1; 7 bases agree with TRBD1. The germline V gene has CDR1 SGHNT and CDR2 YYREEE (reference sequence). The CDR3 contains 15 residues. The V and J ends lost 4 bases and 7 bases, in that order; junction bases with no gene match: 13. The CDR3 sequence is CASSVTGATDNEAFF. CDR3 sequence (DNA): TGTGCCAGCAGCGTCACAGGGGCCACGGATAATGAAGCTTTCTTT.

This sequence joins TRBV6-5 and TRBJ1-4; the D is unclear. CDR1 MNHEY and CDR2 SVGAGI come from the germline V gene. V was trimmed by 4 bases and J by 2 bases, leaving 8 bases between them. The CDR3 has 14 amino acids. The CDR3 spells CASSSRRTNEKLFF. Here the CDR3 DNA reads TGTGCCAGCAGTTCAAGGAGGACTAATGAAAAACTGTTTTTT.

The genes are TRBV11-2 and TRBJ2-2, with D hard to call. The V end was cut by 1 base, the J end by 0 bases, with 3 bases between. This CDR3 has 14 residues. Germline V gene data show CDR1 as SGHAT and CDR2 as FQNNGV. The CDR3 DNA is TGTGCCAGCAGCTTAGGCACGAACACCGGGGAGCTGTTTTTT. Residues: CASSLGTNTGELFF.

V gene TRBV7-3 combines with J gene TRBJ1-2; possible D gene TRBD1, 5 bases. Germline loops: CDR1 SGHTA, CDR2 FQGTGA. Trimming pared 5 bases from V and 4 bases from J, leaving 17 bases between. The CDR3 covers 15 residues. This CDR3 is CASSPTGAVSYGYTF. In DNA, the CDR3 is TGTGCCAGCAGCCCCACCGGGGCGGTTAGCTATGGCTACACCTTC.

J is TRBJ2-7 and V is TRBV14; D is ambiguous. There are 11 residues in the CDR3. V was cut by 0 bases and J by 3 bases, with 0 bases left in between. The germline gives CDR1 SGHDN, CDR2 FVKESK. CDR3 DNA: TGTGCCAGCAGCCAAGACTACGAGCAGTACTTC. Its protein is CASSQDYEQYF. Based on the CDR3 plus reference TRBV14 and TRBJ2-7, the full variable domain is EAGVTQFPSHSVIEKGQTVTLRCDPISGHDNLYWYRRVMGKEIKFLLHFVKESKQDESGMPNNRFLAERTGGTYSTLKVQPAELEDSGVYFCASSQDYEQYFGPGTRLTVT.

The chain combines TRBV11-3 with TRBJ2-7, with TRBD1 matching over 10 bases. This CDR3 contains 15 residues. V lost 5 bases and J lost 3; bases outside the gene matches: 7. The germline CDR1 and CDR2 sequences are SGHNT and YENEEA. CDR3 protein: CASSDRTGGSYEQYF. The CDR3, as DNA: TGTGCCAGCAGCGACCGGACAGGGGGGAGCTACGAGCAGTACTTC.

V and J are TRBV10-1 and TRBJ1-1; D not certain. Germline V lookup: CDR1 WNHNN, CDR2 SYGVQD (reference sequence). The CDR3 runs to 13 residues. The V and J ends lost 3 bases and 1 base respectively, with 6 bases between them. The CDR3 DNA reads TGCGCCAGCAGTGATGAGAAGAACACTGAAGCTTTCTTT. Its protein is CASSDEKNTEAFF.

The V call is TRBV9, the J call TRBJ2-3; unclear D gene. Germline CDR1 SGDLS, CDR2 YYNGEE. Trimming pared 0 bases from V and 2 bases from J, leaving 10 bases between. The CDR3 totals 15 residues. CDR3 region: CASSVGDLTTDTQYF. The CDR3 DNA is TGTGCCAGCAGCGTAGGAGACCTTACCACAGATACGCAGTATTTT.

The chain is built from TRBV19 and TRBJ1-1; 9 positions match TRBD1. Germline-derived CDR1 and CDR2 are LNHDA and SQIVND (reference sequence). This CDR3 spans 14 amino acids. The V and J ends lost 4 bases and 5 bases, in that order; junction bases with no gene match: 5. The CDR3 loop is CASSKDRGGTEAFF. CDR3 DNA: TGTGCCAGTAGTAAGGACAGGGGAGGTACTGAAGCTTTCTTT.

This chain connects TRBV7-2 to TRBJ2-7; D is uncertain. Germline V gives CDR1 SGHTA, CDR2 FQGNSA. V was shortened by 0 bases and J by 5 bases, with 8 bases between the two germline ends. This CDR3 region has 13 residues. CDR3 sequence reads: CASSLAWENEQYF. The CDR3 DNA reads as TGTGCCAGCAGCTTAGCGTGGGAAAACGAGCAGTACTTC.

J is TRBJ2-7 and V is TRBV6-6; 9 bases match TRBD1. Per germline, CDR1 MNHNY and CDR2 SVGAGI (reference sequence). V trimming: 6 bases; J trimming: 1 base; junction bases outside the gene matches: 4. The CDR3 spans 14 residues. The CDR3 DNA reads TGTGCCAGCAGGCCGGGACAGGGATCCTACGAGCAGTACTTC. This translates into CASRPGQGSYEQYF.

The gene calls are TRBV28 and TRBJ2-7; D gene uncertain. CDR3 size: 14 residues. The V gene's germline CDR1 is MDHEN and CDR2 SYDVKM. Trimming took off 1 base at V and 1 base at J, with 8 bases between the two ends. CDR3 loop: CASSLFSESYEQYF. DNA for the CDR3: TGTGCCAGCAGTTTATTCAGTGAGTCCTACGAGCAGTACTTC.

The rearrangement joins TRBV14 to TRBJ2-3; D gene ambiguous. The V end lost 4 bases, the J end lost 2 bases, and 10 bases lay between the germline ends. CDR3 length: 14 residues. Looked up from germline, CDR1 is SGHDN and CDR2 is FVKESK. The CDR3 nucleotides read TGTGCCAGCAGCCGGGTGGCCACCACAGATACGCAGTATTTT. It is translated as CASSRVATTDTQYF.

The chain recombines TRBV4-3 with TRBJ2-2; no clear D gene. This CDR3 has 14 amino acids. CDR1 LGHNA and CDR2 YSLEER come from the germline V gene. V was cut by 0 bases and J by 3 bases, with 5 bases left in between. Here the CDR3 reads CASSQDRYTGELFF. CDR3 nucleotides: TGCGCCAGCAGCCAAGACAGATACACCGGGGAGCTGTTTTTT.